These 19 T cell receptor beta chains came from one sample sequenced in a study of blood T cells in healthy people across ages. Primed by a sample-barcoded 5' primer and a J-beta primer mix, a second PCR proceeded for 7 to 11 cycles. One entry per CDR3 protein results from TCRdb running MiXCR on the 5' RACE reads. Of roughly 1,700,000 distinct CDR3 sequences in the sample, roughly 27% were seen once. Sequencing used blood. These receptors were obtained from a woman aged 25-40 years in good health.

This clonotype occurred many times. The chain recombines TRBV6-2 or TRBV6-3 with TRBJ1-2; D gene unclear. Germline CDR1 MNHEY, CDR2 SVGEGT. This CDR3 region has 15 residues. V was clipped by 6 bases and J by 2 bases, with 16 bases between them. The CDR3 spells CASSDPSGRNYGYTF. As DNA, the CDR3 is TGTGCCAGCAGCGACCCGTCCGGCAGAAACTATGGCTACACCTTC.

V usage is TRBV7-3 and J usage is TRBJ2-5, with 7 nucleotides matching TRBD2. Germline CDR1 reads SGHTA; CDR2 reads FQGTGA. The junction had 3 bases not matched to a gene; V was cut back by 5 bases and J by 6 bases. The length of the CDR3 is 12 residues. Written as DNA, the CDR3 is TGTGCCAGCAGCGGCGGGAGTAAGACCCAGTACTTC. This gives the protein CASSGGSKTQYF.

V gene TRBV7-9 combines with J gene TRBJ2-7; perhaps TRBD2 as D (6 bases). The V and J ends lost 3 bases and 0 bases respectively, with 12 bases between them. CDR1 is SEHNR and CDR2 is FQNEAQ in the germline V gene (reference sequence). The CDR3 contains 15 residues. The CDR3 DNA sequence: TGTGCCAGCAGCTTTTTTCCGGGAGTCTCCTACGAGCAGTACTTC. Its protein is CASSFFPGVSYEQYF. The full variable domain, in which reference TRBV7-9 and TRBJ2-7 provide the parts outside the CDR3, is DTGVSQNPRHKITKRGQNVTFRCDPISEHNRLYWYRQTLGQGPEFLTYFQNEAQLEKSRLLSDRFSAERPKGSFSTLEIQRTEQGDSAMYLCASSFFPGVSYEQYFGPGTRLTVT.

A note on this clonotype: At one end, the junction sequence differs from germline, possibly due to a read error. This chain joins TRBV6-1 and TRBJ2-1; 13 bases map to TRBD2. Looked up from germline, CDR1 is MNHNS and CDR2 is SASEGT. The CDR3 loop spans 15 amino acids. The CDR3 DNA is TGTGCCGGCAGTTTTGGGACTAGCGGGGATAATGAGCAGTTCTTC. This encodes CAGSFGTSGDNEQFF.

This clonotype was counted at least ten times. The rearrangement joins TRBV5-1 to TRBJ2-7; 13 bases map to TRBD2. The V gene end was trimmed by 3 bases and the J gene end by 1 base; junction bases not matched to a gene: 7. The germline V gene has CDR1 SGHRS and CDR2 YFSETQ. The CDR3 runs to 17 residues. CDR3 in amino acids: CASSSWTSGSQSYEQYF. In DNA form, the CDR3 reads TGCGCCAGCAGCTCATGGACTAGCGGGAGCCAGTCCTACGAGCAGTACTTC.

The CDR3 bases are TGCGCCAGCAGCCAAGATCAACTCGTGGGGAGCACAGATACGCAGTATTTT. This sequence encodes CASSQDQLVGSTDTQYF. The genes are TRBV4-3 and TRBJ2-3; the D is unclear. V lost 0 bases to trimming and J lost 0 bases, with 13 bases between them. The V gene's germline CDR1 is LGHNA and CDR2 YSLEER. The CDR3 has 17 amino acids.

V gene TRBV20-1 combines with J gene TRBJ2-1; 8 bases fit TRBD2. The CDR3 spans 15 residues. Losses at the gene ends were 3 bases for V and 5 bases for J; bases not matched to a gene: 9. Looked up from germline, CDR1 is DFQATT and CDR2 is SNEGSKA (reference sequence). The CDR3 coding sequence is TGCAGTGCTAGCGGGCTAGCGGGCGTAAACAATGAGCAGTTCTTC. Protein: CSASGLAGVNNEQFF.

The rearrangement joins TRBV6-1 to TRBJ1-2; 8 bases match TRBD1. V was clipped by 7 bases and J by 10 bases; unmatched bases: 11. This CDR3 contains 13 residues. Germline V gene lookup returns CDR1 MNHNS and CDR2 SASEGT. CDR3 in DNA: TGTGCCAGCAACCGGGACAGGATCCGCTACTACACCTTC. It codes for CASNRDRIRYYTF.

The V call is TRBV20-1, the J call TRBJ2-1, with D unclear. Trimming stripped 5 bases from V and 2 bases from J, with 7 bases between. The CDR3 spans 12 residues. Germline V lookup: CDR1 DFQATT, CDR2 SNEGSKA (reference sequence). CDR3 region: CSAVPAYNEQFF. For the CDR3, the DNA is TGCAGTGCTGTACCGGCCTACAATGAGCAGTTCTTC.

This chain joins TRBV3-1 and TRBJ2-3; D unclear. The V end was cut by 6 bases, the J end by 1 base, with 11 bases between. This CDR3 contains 14 residues. Germline loops: CDR1 LGHDT, CDR2 YNNKEL (reference sequence). In DNA, the CDR3 is TGTGCCAGCAGGAAGGGCGTTGGCACAGATACGCAGTATTTT. The encoded protein is CASRKGVGTDTQYF.

In its sample, this clonotype was seen many times. This CDR3 reads CASSPLAGGSGANVLTF. In nucleotides, the CDR3 is TGTGCCAGCAGCCCCCTCGCCGGGGGGTCTGGGGCCAACGTCCTGACTTTC. V usage is TRBV9 and J usage is TRBJ2-6, with 7 nucleotides matching TRBD2. CDR1 and CDR2 (germline): SGDLS, YYNGEE. With V trimmed by 4 bases and J by 1 base, 8 bases remained unmatched. This CDR3 is 17 amino acids long.

This chain links TRBV25-1 with TRBJ2-7; 9 bases are shared with TRBD1. Germline V gene data show CDR1 as MGHDK and CDR2 as SYGVNS. Trimming removed 2 bases from V and 3 bases from J; junction bases left unmatched: 8. The CDR3 totals 16 residues. CDR3 bases: TGTGCCAGCAGTGAAGAAACCGGGACAGGGTACTACGAGCAGTACTTC. Protein sequence: CASSEETGTGYYEQYF.

This clonotype was detected only a few times. The junction shows a germline mismatch at one end, possibly a read error. The V gene is TRBV2, the J gene TRBJ2-5, with 7 bases aligning to TRBD2. The CDR3 consists of 16 residues. Germline assignment: CDR1 SNHLY and CDR2 FYNNEI. DNA for the CDR3: TGTGCCAGCAGTAAAGCTCGGGGGGAGGCAGAGGAGACCCAGTACTTC. Translating it yields CASSKARGEAEETQYF.

The rearrangement uses TRBV12-5 and TRBJ2-2, with D possibly TRBD2 on 5 matching bases. Trimming removed 3 bases at V and 7 bases at J, with 12 bases between. Germline CDR1 and CDR2: LGHNT and FRNRAP. The CDR3 is 14 amino acids. CDR3: CASGFYRGDGELFF. The DNA for the CDR3 is TGTGCTAGTGGTTTTTATCGGGGTGACGGGGAGCTGTTTTTT.

This clonotype appeared a few times. This sequence joins TRBV7-3 and TRBJ2-3, with a possible D match to TRBD2 (7 bases). There are 16 residues in the CDR3. V was shortened by 1 base and J by 4 bases, with 15 bases between the two germline ends. CDR1 and CDR2 (germline): SGHTA, FQGTGA. DNA for the CDR3: TGTGCCAGCAGCTTAAATCCGGGGGGCCCTCCAGATACGCAGTATTTT. The encoded protein is CASSLNPGGPPDTQYF.

The rearrangement links TRBV11-2 to TRBJ2-5; unclear D gene. Germline CDR1 and CDR2: SGHAT and FQNNGV. Trimming removed 5 bases from V and 5 bases from J, with 12 bases in between. The CDR3 covers 13 residues. Here the CDR3 DNA reads TGTGCCAGCAGCGCACGAACTGTGGAGACCCAGTACTTC. Amino acids: CASSARTVETQYF.

This clonotype was counted a few times. The chain combines TRBV3-1 with TRBJ2-1, with D maybe TRBD2 (6 bases). Germline-derived CDR1 and CDR2 are LGHDT and YNNKEL (reference sequence). Between the trimmed V and J ends, which lost 4 bases and 12 bases, there was a span of 19 bases. The length of the CDR3 is 14 residues. CDR3 protein: CASSRRLDGSGQFF. In DNA form, the CDR3 reads TGTGCCAGCAGCCGGCGACTAGACGGTTCAGGGCAGTTCTTC.

This clonotype was recorded a few times. The rearrangement joins TRBV9 to TRBJ2-7, with TRBD1 matching 7 bases. This CDR3 contains 14 residues. Germline CDR1 and CDR2: SGDLS and YYNGEE. V trimming: 4 bases; J trimming: 6 bases; junction bases outside the gene matches: 10. The CDR3 DNA follows: TGTGCCAGCAGCCCACAGACAGGGAGAGGCGAGCAGTACTTC. It codes for CASSPQTGRGEQYF.

This clonotype was counted only a few times. This CDR3 is CASKEGSQETQYF. CDR3 DNA: TGTGCCAGCAAGGAGGGCTCTCAAGAGACCCAGTACTTC. The V call is TRBV28, the J call TRBJ2-5; the D gene is possibly TRBD2 (6 bases). CDR1 is MDHEN and CDR2 is SYDVKM in the germline V gene. This CDR3 is 13 amino acids long. V gave up 7 bases and J gave up 2 bases, with 11 bases separating them.